Listed below are T cell receptor beta chains from one sample, sequenced in a study of blood T cell repertoires in COVID-19. Repertoires were generated with immunoSEQ multiplex PCR, while TCRdb's copy carries only in-frame clones and drops some. The data show roughly 200,000 clones, with around four fifths seen just once and around 25% held by the top ten. Sample: peripheral blood. The source is a man aged 40-49 years with acute or convalescent COVID-19. CDR3s include the opening cysteine and the closing phenylalanine or tryptophan. The D gene is left open where the match is weak. Rows give clone size only sometimes, using once, few, many, or a class for an expanded clone.

J gene: TRBJ1-6; D gene: -; V gene: TRBV6-2/TRBV6-3; clone size: -; CDR3 protein: CASSRPTRPLHF; CDR3 DNA: TGTGCCAGCAGTCGCCCGACTCGACCCCTCCACTTT
J gene: TRBJ2-5; D gene: -; V gene: TRBV5-4; clone size: -; CDR3 protein: CASSPGDRRETQYF; CDR3 DNA: TGTGCCAGCAGCCCGGGCGATAGGAGGGAGACCCAGTACTTC
J gene: TRBJ2-7; D gene: TRBD1; V gene: TRBV19; clone size: -; CDR3 protein: CASSPSPGTGKAYEQYF; CDR3 DNA: TGTGCCAGTAGTCCATCCCCCGGGACAGGGAAAGCCTACGAGCAGTACTTC
J gene: TRBJ1-2; D gene: -; V gene: TRBV30; clone size: few; CDR3 protein: CAWSVRQGGYTF; CDR3 DNA: TGTGCCTGGAGTGTACGCCAGGGAGGCTACACCTTC
J gene: TRBJ2-7; D gene: TRBD1; V gene: TRBV2; clone size: few; CDR3 protein: CASRLDRAAGDEQYF; CDR3 DNA: TGTGCCAGCAGATTGGACAGGGCCGCCGGGGACGAGCAGTACTTC
J gene: TRBJ2-7; D gene: -; V gene: TRBV6-1; clone size: -; CDR3 protein: CASSEHYGQGGNEQYF; CDR3 DNA: TGTGCCAGCAGTGAGCATTATGGGCAGGGAGGTAACGAGCAGTACTTC
J gene: TRBJ2-5; D gene: TRBD1; V gene: TRBV19; clone size: -; CDR3 protein: CASRDRVVETQYF; CDR3 DNA: TGTGCCAGTAGGGACAGGGTGGTCGAGACCCAGTACTTC
J gene: TRBJ2-3; D gene: TRBD2; V gene: TRBV12-5; clone size: -; CDR3 protein: CASGLERGAGADTQYF; CDR3 DNA: TGTGCTAGTGGTTTGGAGCGGGGTGCCGGCGCAGATACGCAGTATTTT
J gene: TRBJ1-2; D gene: TRBD1; V gene: TRBV7-2; clone size: few; CDR3 protein: CASSFGQGVLNPYGYTF; CDR3 DNA: TGTGCCAGCAGCTTCGGACAGGGGGTCCTCAACCCCTATGGCTACACCTTC
J gene: TRBJ2-1; D gene: TRBD2; V gene: TRBV19; clone size: -; CDR3 protein: CASRLGLAGTNEQFF; CDR3 DNA: TGTGCCAGTAGATTGGGACTAGCGGGAACCAATGAGCAGTTCTTC
J gene: TRBJ1-2; D gene: TRBD1; V gene: TRBV2; clone size: once; CDR3 protein: CASSMDRGLINYGYTF; CDR3 DNA: TGTGCCAGCAGTATGGACAGGGGCCTCATTAACTATGGCTACACCTTC
J gene: TRBJ1-2; D gene: -; V gene: TRBV3-1/TRBV3-2; clone size: -; CDR3 protein: CASSHHAPGNANYGYTF; CDR3 DNA: TGTGCCAGCAGCCACCACGCCCCAGGGAATGCTAACTATGGCTACACCTTC
J gene: TRBJ1-4; D gene: TRBD1; V gene: TRBV28; clone size: -; CDR3 protein: CASSLWQGGEKLFF; CDR3 DNA: TGTGCCAGCAGTTTGTGGCAGGGGGGAGAAAAACTGTTTTTT
J gene: TRBJ2-1; D gene: TRBD2; V gene: TRBV7-3; clone size: few; CDR3 protein: CASSITGTSGRHEKGNEQFF; CDR3 DNA: TGTGCCAGCAGCATCACCGGGACTAGCGGGAGGCATGAAAAGGGGAATGAGCAGTTCTTC
J gene: TRBJ2-7; D gene: TRBD2; V gene: TRBV5-5; clone size: -; CDR3 protein: CASLLAGGDYEQYF; CDR3 DNA: TGTGCCAGCTTACTAGCGGGAGGCGACTACGAGCAGTACTTC
J gene: TRBJ1-5; D gene: -; V gene: TRBV19; clone size: once; CDR3 protein: CASQDMYSNQPQHF; CDR3 DNA: TGTGCCAGTCAGGACATGTACAGCAATCAGCCCCAGCATTTT
J gene: TRBJ2-2; D gene: TRBD2; V gene: TRBV5-6; clone size: -; CDR3 protein: CASSFSLAGTNTGELFF; CDR3 DNA: TGTGCCAGCAGCTTCTCACTAGCGGGAACGAACACCGGGGAGCTGTTTTTT
J gene: TRBJ1-3; D gene: TRBD1; V gene: TRBV7-9; clone size: -; CDR3 protein: CASSSQGDGNTIYF; CDR3 DNA: TGTGCCAGCAGTTCACAGGGGGATGGAAACACCATATATTTT
J gene: TRBJ1-1; D gene: -; V gene: TRBV21-1; clone size: -; CDR3 protein: CASSKAGTGSMNTEAFF; CDR3 DNA: TGTGCCAGCAGCAAAGCCGGGACAGGGAGCATGAACACTGAAGCTTTCTTT
J gene: TRBJ1-2; D gene: TRBD1; V gene: TRBV5-5; clone size: -; CDR3 protein: CASSFTGGEVAGYTF; CDR3 DNA: TGTGCCAGCAGCTTCACAGGGGGCGAAGTTGCGGGCTACACCTTC
J gene: TRBJ2-1; D gene: -; V gene: TRBV11-2; clone size: -; CDR3 protein: CASSWNDGGYNEQFF; CDR3 DNA: TGTGCCAGCAGCTGGAATGACGGGGGCTACAATGAGCAGTTCTTC
J gene: TRBJ2-6; D gene: TRBD1; V gene: TRBV15; clone size: -; CDR3 protein: CATSRPGQGSSGANVLTF; CDR3 DNA: TGTGCCACCAGCAGGCCAGGACAGGGGAGCTCTGGGGCCAACGTCCTGACTTTC
J gene: TRBJ2-7; D gene: -; V gene: TRBV10-2; clone size: few; CDR3 protein: CASSEVTGRYEQYF; CDR3 DNA: TGCGCCAGCAGTGAAGTCACAGGACGCTACGAGCAGTACTTC
J gene: TRBJ2-1; D gene: TRBD1; V gene: TRBV19; clone size: -; CDR3 protein: CASSSQGAPQFF; CDR3 DNA: TGTGCCAGTAGTTCCCAGGGGGCCCCTCAGTTCTTC
J gene: TRBJ1-6; D gene: -; V gene: TRBV5-4; clone size: -; CDR3 protein: CASSLDGQSYNSPLHF; CDR3 DNA: TGTGCCAGCAGCTTAGACGGACAGTCGTATAATTCACCCCTCCACTTT
J gene: TRBJ1-5; D gene: -; V gene: TRBV2; clone size: -; CDR3 protein: CASSGRAADWNQPQHF; CDR3 DNA: TGTGCCAGCAGTGGCAGGGCGGCTGATTGGAATCAGCCCCAGCATTTT
J gene: TRBJ1-5; D gene: -; V gene: TRBV30; clone size: -; CDR3 protein: CAWQEVGQPQHF; CDR3 DNA: TGTGCCTGGCAAGAGGTGGGTCAGCCCCAGCATTTT
J gene: TRBJ1-2; D gene: -; V gene: TRBV10-2; clone size: -; CDR3 protein: CASSGVGENYGYTF; CDR3 DNA: TGCGCCAGCAGCGGGGTGGGAGAAAACTATGGCTACACCTTC
J gene: TRBJ1-5; D gene: -; V gene: TRBV5-6; clone size: -; CDR3 protein: CASSLANRGEPQHF; CDR3 DNA: TGTGCCAGCAGCTTGGCCAATCGGGGAGAGCCCCAGCATTTT
J gene: TRBJ2-3; D gene: -; V gene: TRBV5-6; clone size: -; CDR3 protein: CASSLVEGNTDTQYF; CDR3 DNA: TGTGCCAGCAGCTTGGTGGAGGGAAACACAGATACGCAGTATTTT
J gene: TRBJ1-3; D gene: -; V gene: TRBV7-8; clone size: -; CDR3 protein: CASSLAGGWSGNTIYF; CDR3 DNA: TGTGCCAGCAGCTTAGCTGGAGGATGGTCTGGAAACACCATATATTTT
J gene: TRBJ2-2; D gene: -; V gene: TRBV7-9; clone size: -; CDR3 protein: CASSTPDTTNTGELFF; CDR3 DNA: TGTGCCAGCAGCACACCAGACACGACGAACACCGGGGAGCTGTTTTTT
J gene: TRBJ1-6; D gene: -; V gene: TRBV6-2/TRBV6-3; clone size: -; CDR3 protein: CASSFGIINSPLHF; CDR3 DNA: TGTGCCAGCAGCTTCGGGATAATTAATTCACCCCTCCACTTT
J gene: TRBJ2-6; D gene: -; V gene: TRBV13; clone size: -; CDR3 protein: CASGVRGATGANVLTF; CDR3 DNA: TGTGCCAGCGGTGTCAGGGGAGCTACTGGGGCCAACGTCCTGACTTTC
J gene: TRBJ1-5; D gene: TRBD1; V gene: TRBV7-8; clone size: -; CDR3 protein: CASSAPGQGHQPQHF; CDR3 DNA: TGTGCCAGCAGCGCCCCGGGACAGGGCCATCAGCCCCAGCATTTT
J gene: TRBJ2-7; D gene: TRBD2; V gene: TRBV29-1; clone size: -; CDR3 protein: CSVETSGSFGEQYF; CDR3 DNA: TGCAGCGTTGAAACTAGCGGGAGCTTCGGCGAGCAGTACTTC
J gene: TRBJ2-1; D gene: TRBD2; V gene: TRBV10-3; clone size: -; CDR3 protein: CAMKREEAYNEQFF; CDR3 DNA: TGTGCCATGAAGCGGGAGGAGGCCTACAATGAGCAGTTCTTC
J gene: TRBJ1-1; D gene: -; V gene: TRBV5-1; clone size: -; CDR3 protein: CASGGGGDTEAFF; CDR3 DNA: TGCGCCAGCGGAGGAGGGGGGGACACTGAAGCTTTCTTT
J gene: TRBJ1-2; D gene: TRBD1; V gene: TRBV19; clone size: -; CDR3 protein: CASSRGQPILGGYTF; CDR3 DNA: TGTGCCAGTAGTCGGGGACAGCCCATATTAGGTGGCTACACCTTC
J gene: TRBJ2-1; D gene: TRBD1; V gene: TRBV24-1; clone size: -; CDR3 protein: CAIRDRGLYNEQFF; CDR3 DNA: TGTGCCATTCGGGACAGGGGGCTCTACAATGAGCAGTTCTTC
J gene: TRBJ1-2; D gene: TRBD1; V gene: TRBV5-6; clone size: few; CDR3 protein: CASLRRTGDNYGYTF; CDR3 DNA: TGTGCCAGCCTGCGCCGGACAGGGGACAACTATGGCTACACCTTC
J gene: TRBJ1-2; D gene: -; V gene: TRBV7-2; clone size: -; CDR3 protein: CASSLLYGYTF; CDR3 DNA: TGTGCCAGCAGCCTATTGTATGGCTACACCTTC
J gene: TRBJ1-5; D gene: TRBD1; V gene: TRBV3-1/TRBV3-2; clone size: -; CDR3 protein: CASSQWGDRPGSQPQHF; CDR3 DNA: TGTGCCAGCAGCCAATGGGGGGACAGGCCAGGGTCACAGCCCCAGCATTTT
J gene: TRBJ2-1; D gene: TRBD1; V gene: TRBV28; clone size: -; CDR3 protein: CASSLGGGTGSYNEQFF; CDR3 DNA: TGTGCCAGCAGTTTAGGGGGTGGGACAGGGTCCTACAATGAGCAGTTCTTC
J gene: TRBJ2-7; D gene: -; V gene: TRBV7-8; clone size: few; CDR3 protein: CASSLVAGSYEQYF; CDR3 DNA: TGTGCCAGCAGCTTAGTGGCAGGGTCCTACGAGCAGTACTTC
J gene: TRBJ2-3; D gene: TRBD1; V gene: TRBV29-1; clone size: once; CDR3 protein: CSVGTGGDMTQYF; CDR3 DNA: TGCAGCGTTGGGACAGGGGGCGATATGACGCAGTATTTT
J gene: TRBJ1-5; D gene: TRBD1; V gene: TRBV19; clone size: once; CDR3 protein: CASSSGTGRNQPQHF; CDR3 DNA: TGTGCCAGTAGTTCTGGGACAGGGCGGAATCAGCCCCAGCATTTT
J gene: TRBJ2-5; D gene: -; V gene: TRBV6-5; clone size: -; CDR3 protein: CASSRQSQETQYF; CDR3 DNA: TGTGCCAGCAGTAGACAGAGCCAAGAGACCCAGTACTTC
J gene: TRBJ1-5; D gene: TRBD1; V gene: TRBV28; clone size: -; CDR3 protein: CASRSQGAPGQPQHF; CDR3 DNA: TGTGCCAGCAGATCTCAGGGGGCGCCGGGGCAGCCCCAGCATTTT
J gene: TRBJ1-1; D gene: TRBD1; V gene: TRBV11-1; clone size: -; CDR3 protein: CASSLDRDIEAFF; CDR3 DNA: TGTGCCAGCAGCCTCGACAGGGACATTGAAGCTTTCTTT